This TCR beta chain was identified in a study of T cell responses to AZD1222 COVID-19 vaccine. Findings of the study overall: Vaccine-related CD4 TCRs covered spike, predominating at 160-218 and 743-854. Close to half of all spike-specific TCRs reportedly target regions of the variants that are unmutated. Two doses of AZD1222 preceded a rise in Spike-specific TCR breadth and depth.

The V end lost 3 bases, the J end lost 3 bases, and 8 bases lay between the germline ends. CDR3 length: 13 amino acids. CDR1 MDHEN and CDR2 SYDVKM come from the germline V gene. Points on this clone: Its antigen is currently unknown.

Repertoires were generated with immunoSEQ multiplex PCR, while TCRdb's copy carries only in-frame clones and drops some. Of some 150,000 clones in the sample, about nine tenths were seen once. Sample: peripheral blood, taken on day 0 of AZD1222 vaccination. The chain links TRBV28 to TRBJ1-1; tentative D call: TRBD1 (5 bases). This receptor was taken from an adult in good health. The CDR3 region has the DNA TGTGCCAGCAGTTTCAGCAGGGACACTGAAGCTTTCTTT. This translates into CASSFSRDTEAFF.